This TCR beta chain was found in a study of shared clonotypes between healthy human individuals. Study details: Used for every donor were three CD4 naive, three CD4 memory, two CD8 naive and one CD8 memory plate. Study results and caveats: Read depth was anticipated to influence clonotype sharing among donors. Non-shared clonotypes had lower generation probabilities than clonotypes shared by all four sorted-subset donors.

Remarks on this clone: Its antigen is as yet unknown.

From germline, CDR1 is SGHRS and CDR2 YFSETQ. With 3 bases removed from V and 0 bases from J, the gap between germline ends came to 19 bases. The CDR3 is 18 residues long. Each PCR replicate from the sorted subsets contained about 210 ng DNA, which is around 30,000 T cell genomes. Libraries were prepared by immunoSEQ multiplex PCR; TCRdb keeps only in-frame clonotypes and omits some of them. The data contain fewer than 1.8 million clones, around 98.5% of them seen just once; the ten biggest clones take up around 0.38%. This rearrangement joins TRBV5-1 to TRBJ1-5, with D unresolved. The sequence came from a man aged 30-40 years in good health. The material sequenced was naive CD4+ T cells sorted from blood. Subset noted: CD45RA+ positively selected. CDR3 region: CASSSLSWNRHSNQPQHF. DNA for the CDR3: TGCGCCAGCAGCTCCCTGAGCTGGAACAGACATAGCAATCAGCCCCAGCATTTT.